This TCR beta chain was documented in a study of control samples from healthy donors and cancer patients. Assay: immunoSEQ multiplex PCR; the TCRdb copy retains only in-frame clones and omits some. Of around 150,000 clones in the sample, 89% were seen once. The CDR3 runs 15 residues. The germline V gene has CDR1 SGHVS and CDR2 FQNEAQ. V shed 2 bases, J shed 11 bases, and the junction held 3 bases outside the gene matches. The source material was blood. The TCR was taken from a young man in good health. The chain uses TRBV7-8 and TRBJ2-1; 16 bases fit TRBD2. The CDR3 is CASSLSGLAGGKQFF. CDR3 DNA sequence: TGTGCCAGCAGCTTATCGGGACTAGCGGGGGGGAAGCAGTTCTTC. Supplemented by reference TRBV7-8 and TRBJ2-1, the full variable domain reads GAGVSQSPRYKVAKRGQDVALRCDPISGHVSLFWYQQALGQGPEFLTYFQNEAQLDKSGLPSDRFFAERPEGSVSTLKIQRTQQEDSAVYLCASSLSGLAGGKQFFGPGTRLTVL.